The following is a TCR beta chain sequence with its context. These data originate in a study of T-cell memory formation after mild COVID-19. TCRdb reprocessed the 5' RACE reads with MiXCR, giving one entry per CDR3 protein. The data hold roughly 600,000 distinct CDR3 sequences, with roughly 17% observed a single time. The CDR3 runs to 13 residues. Trimming took 10 bases from V and 4 from J, leaving 17 bases between them. From germline, CDR1 is MRHNA and CDR2 SNTAGT. Sequencing was performed on PBMCs or a T cell subset sorted from them (not recorded which). The TCR sequence derives from an adult woman who had mild COVID-19 (a few samples of this study predate the infection). Cell type and time point are not known. The chain joins TRBV6-4 to TRBJ2-7, with D possibly being TRBD1 (6 bases). Here the CDR3 DNA reads TGTGCCAAATCTCAGGGGACGCTATACGAGCAGTACTTC. Translation: CAKSQGTLYEQYF.